Sequencing of this TCR beta chain was carried out in a study of blood T cell repertoires in COVID-19. The wider study: The United States, Italy and Spain were the sources of the acute and convalescent COVID-19 samples.

Per the original methods: Amplification from reference gene primers served as the basis for estimated nucleated cell counts. Profiling relied on immunoSEQ multiplex PCR, and the TCRdb table lists in-frame clones only, not all of them. V, J and clone size derive from that table, while D and trimming were established from the DNA sequence. The table includes 250,000 to 350,000 clones, 90% detected once. The CDR3 sequence is 13 residues long. The V end was cut by 1 base, the J end by 10 bases, with 8 bases between. A remark on this clone: Other DNA sequences in this specimen translate into the identical CDR3.

This rearrangement joins TRBV12-3 or TRBV12-4 to TRBJ1-6; D gene uncertain. This receptor was identified in a woman aged 18-29 years with acute COVID-19. Sequenced sample: PBMCs or T cells enriched from blood (not recorded which). The CDR3: CASSLGGRSPLHF. As DNA, the CDR3 is TGTGCCAGCAGTTTAGGAGGGAGGTCACCCCTCCACTTT.